The 5 T cell receptor beta chains below come from one sample, sequenced in a study of T cells in Graves' hyperthyroidism and ophthalmopathy. There were TCR beta CDR3 regions amplified from RNA transcripts. A first-round RT-PCR of the TCR CDR3 used the HTBI primer set. TCRdb ran MiXCR on the multiplex PCR reads and lists one entry per CDR3 protein. The sample has around 380,000 distinct CDR3 sequences; roughly 13% are singletons. Sequencing was carried out using blood. The receptors come from a man aged 25-40 years with Graves' hyperthyroidism that later progressed to Graves' ophthalmopathy.

This clonotype was detected many times. The chain combines TRBV27 with TRBJ1-5, with D perhaps TRBD1 (6 bases). The CDR3 has 14 amino acids. V shed 4 bases and J shed 4 bases, with 11 bases lying between them. Germline CDR1 MNHEY, CDR2 SMNVEV (reference sequence). The CDR3 DNA reads TGTGCCAGCAGTTCACAGACAGGAAATCAGCCCCAGCATTTT. Protein: CASSSQTGNQPQHF.

The sample holds many counts of this clonotype. The chain employs TRBV28 and TRBJ1-1, with a weak D call TRBD1 (5 bases). V lost 2 bases, J lost 8 bases, and 6 bases lay in between. There are 11 residues in the CDR3. Germline V gene data show CDR1 as MDHEN and CDR2 as SYDVKM. DNA of the CDR3: TGTGCCAGCAGTTTACCAGGGGAAGCTTTCTTT. It encodes CASSLPGEAFF.

This clonotype was seen many times. The chain employs TRBV20-1 and TRBJ2-7; D not resolved. V lost 1 base, J lost 2 bases, and 9 bases lay in between. Per germline, CDR1 DFQATT and CDR2 SNEGSKA (reference sequence). CDR3 length equals 13 residues. The CDR3 protein is CSARGHSPYEQYF. The CDR3 region has the DNA TGCAGTGCTAGAGGCCACAGTCCCTACGAGCAGTACTTC.

This clonotype was counted a few times. The chain links TRBV6-6 to TRBJ2-7; no reliable D call. Trimming removed 0 bases from V and 5 bases from J, with 11 bases in between. The CDR3 runs 14 residues. Germline V lookup: CDR1 MNHNY, CDR2 SVGAGI (reference sequence). CDR3 coding DNA: TGTGCCAGCAGTTACTCTAGCAGGTCCGACGAGCAGTACTTC. Encoded protein: CASSYSSRSDEQYF.

Ten or more counts support this clonotype. The chain has TRBV4-1 and TRBJ1-2, with a tentative D call TRBD1 (5 bases). This CDR3 has 14 amino acids. Trimming cost V 3 bases and J 2 bases, with 10 bases left between them. Germline values: CDR1 MGHRA, CDR2 YSYEKL. This CDR3 is CASSQGVNNYGYTF. The CDR3 DNA reads TGCGCCAGCAGCCAGGGGGTGAACAACTATGGCTACACCTTC.